Below are 10 T cell receptor beta chains sequenced from a single sample in a study of T cell responses to AZD1222 COVID-19 vaccine. Assay: immunoSEQ multiplex PCR; the TCRdb copy retains only in-frame clones and omits some. This sample has 140,000 to 150,000 clones; around 93% occur once, and the top ten carry more than 8.5%. The sequencing here drew on peripheral blood, taken on day 0 of AZD1222 vaccination. The source is an adult in good health.

The chain uses TRBV7-6 and TRBJ2-1; either TRBD1 or TRBD2 may supply D (5 bases each). With 6 bases removed from V and 0 bases from J, the gap between germline ends came to 15 bases. Germline CDR1 SGHVS, CDR2 FNYEAQ. The CDR3 is 16 amino acids. DNA of the CDR3: TGTGCCAGCAGTCCCTACTGGGGGAGCTCCTACAATGAGCAGTTCTTC. Amino acid sequence: CASSPYWGSSYNEQFF. Full variable domain (missing parts from reference TRBV7-6 and TRBJ2-1): GAGVSQSPRYKVTKRGQDVALRCDPISGHVSLYWYRQALGQGPEFLTYFNYEAQQDKSGLPNDRFSAERPEGSISTLTIQRTEQRDSAMYRCASSPYWGSSYNEQFFGPGTRLTVL.

This clone appeared a few times. V usage is TRBV11-3 and J usage is TRBJ1-2, with TRBD1 matching 9 bases. V was clipped by 2 bases and J by 7 bases; unmatched bases: 8. Germline V CDR1 and CDR2: SGHNT, YENEEA. The CDR3 is made up of 15 amino acids. The DNA of the CDR3 is TGTGCCAGCAGCTTACACGTGGGGACAGGGCCTGGCTACACCTTC. Translating it yields CASSLHVGTGPGYTF. The whole variable domain, filled in from reference TRBV11-3 and TRBJ1-2, reads EAGVVQSPRYKIIEKKQPVAFWCNPISGHNTLYWYLQNLGQGPELLIRYENEEAVDDSQLPKDRFSAERLKGVDSTLKIQPAELGDSAVYLCASSLHVGTGPGYTFGSGTRLTVV.

This chain connects TRBV28 to TRBJ2-7; D call uncertain. The germline V gene encodes CDR1 MDHEN and CDR2 SYDVKM. This CDR3 is 13 amino acids long. Trimming cost V 6 bases and J 0 bases, with 9 bases left between them. The CDR3 reads CASSQASSYEQYF. The CDR3 bases are TGTGCCAGCAGCCAGGCCAGCTCCTACGAGCAGTACTTC. The full variable domain, rest sourced from reference TRBV28 and TRBJ2-7, is DVKVTQSSRYLVKRTGEKVFLECVQDMDHENMFWYRQDPGLGLRLIYFSYDVKMKEKGDIPEGYSVSREKKERFSLILESASTNQTSMYLCASSQASSYEQYFGPGTRLTVT.

This clone has just one count. CDR3 nucleotides: TGTGCCAGCAGCATCTTACTAGGGGGTGGTACAGATACGCAGTATTTT. This gives the protein CASSILLGGGTDTQYF. This chain uses TRBV7-2 with TRBJ2-3; D is perhaps TRBD1 (6 bases). Germline assignment: CDR1 SGHTA and CDR2 FQGNSA. V lost 5 bases and J 3 bases, leaving 18 bases between the germline ends. This CDR3 is 16 amino acids long. The whole variable domain, filled in from reference TRBV7-2 and TRBJ2-3, reads GAGVSQSPSNKVTEKGKDVELRCDPISGHTALYWYRQSLGQGLEFLIYFQGNSAPDKSGLPSDRFSAERTGGSVSTLTIQRTQQEDSAVYLCASSILLGGGTDTQYFGPGTRLTVL.

The chain carries TRBV3-1 (or the pseudogene TRBV3-2) and TRBJ1-2; D not resolved. CDR1 and CDR2 from the germline V gene are LGHDT and YNNKEL (reference sequence). The CDR3 covers 15 residues. V gave up 4 bases and J gave up 4 bases, with 16 bases separating them. In DNA form, the CDR3 reads TGTGCCAGCAGCCTCACCCCGCCGGCCGTCTATGGCTACACCTTC. This translates into CASSLTPPAVYGYTF.

A word on this clone: The sample contains more than one DNA sequence encoding this CDR3. The chain carries TRBV6-5 and TRBJ1-1, with a weak D call TRBD1 (5 bases). The germline CDR1 and CDR2 sequences are MNHEY and SVGAGI. Trimming removed 2 bases at V and 5 bases at J, with 9 bases between. The CDR3 spans 13 residues. CDR3 residues: CASSYGGGTEAFF. CDR3 sequence (DNA): TGTGCCAGCAGTTACGGTGGGGGGACTGAAGCTTTCTTT.

For the CDR3, the DNA is TGTGCCAGCAGCCCAGGAACCAGGGAAAGGGACTATGGCTACACCTTC. It translates to CASSPGTRERDYGYTF. V and J are TRBV7-2 and TRBJ1-2, with a possible D match to TRBD1 (5 bases). V was cut by 5 bases and J by 3 bases, with 19 bases left in between. CDR1 SGHTA and CDR2 FQGNSA come from the germline V gene. The CDR3 loop spans 16 amino acids.

V and J are TRBV28 and TRBJ1-1; D unclear. V was pared by 5 bases and J by 1 base, with 8 bases between. The CDR3 loop spans 13 amino acids. Germline-derived CDR1 and CDR2 are MDHEN and SYDVKM. The CDR3 region has the DNA TGTGCCAGCAGTCCAGAAGAGAACACTGAAGCTTTCTTT. It specifies CASSPEENTEAFF. The entire variable domain, with the rest obtained from reference TRBV28 and TRBJ1-1, is as follows: DVKVTQSSRYLVKRTGEKVFLECVQDMDHENMFWYRQDPGLGLRLIYFSYDVKMKEKGDIPEGYSVSREKKERFSLILESASTNQTSMYLCASSPEENTEAFFGQGTRLTVV.

The chain carries TRBV6-5 and TRBJ2-3; unclear D gene. Germline-derived CDR1 and CDR2 are MNHEY and SVGAGI. There are 13 residues in the CDR3. Trimming left V 5 bases short and J 6 bases short, with 12 bases between. CDR3 loop: CASSPFTYDTQYF. The DNA for the CDR3 is TGTGCCAGCAGTCCCTTTACTTATGATACGCAGTATTTT.

V usage is TRBV10-3 and J usage is TRBJ2-4; perhaps TRBD2 as D (5 bases). The CDR3 contains 15 residues. Trimming removed 3 bases at V and 3 bases at J, with 12 bases between. The germline V gene has CDR1 ENHRY and CDR2 SYGVKD. CDR3 amino acids: CAISEEGLGKNIQYF. The DNA of the CDR3 is TGTGCCATCAGTGAAGAGGGTCTCGGCAAAAACATTCAGTACTTC.